What follows are 31 T cell receptor beta chains derived from one specimen sequenced in a study of a mutant IDH1 vaccine in newly diagnosed glioma. Their specific antigens are unknown. Profiled with immunoSEQ multiplex PCR; TCRdb holds only in-frame clones, not every one. This sample has about 82,000 clones, with 65% to 90% found just once. The time point: week 23, last vaccination. Vaccination used 300 ug of mutant IDH1 20-mer peptide per dose, with topical imiquimod. This material consisted of PBMCs, taken from a glioma patient whose treatment included an IDH1 peptide vaccine. The receptors shown here come from a man younger than 40 with glioma. Some clones in this sample may be carry-over from other donors' samples.

The genes are TRBV11-3 and TRBJ2-1; D may be TRBD2 (5 bases). The CDR3 totals 16 residues. In germline, CDR1 is SGHNT, CDR2 YENEEA. V lost 0 bases and J lost 8, with 17 bases in between. CDR3 nucleotide sequence: TGTGCCAGCAGCTTAGACAGCGGCCGAGATTGGGATGAGCAGTTCTTC. It codes for CASSLDSGRDWDEQFF.

This clone was seen only once. The genes are TRBV19 and TRBJ1-2, with D possibly TRBD1 on 6 matching bases. Trimming removed 3 bases at V and 0 bases at J, with 11 bases between. Germline V CDR1 and CDR2: LNHDA, SQIVND (reference sequence). CDR3 size: 15 residues. DNA for the CDR3: TGTGCCAGTAGTATCGACAGGAGTACTAACTATGGCTACACCTTC. It specifies CASSIDRSTNYGYTF.

The chain couples TRBV30 to TRBJ1-2, with TRBD1 as a possible D gene (5 bases). The V end lost 0 bases, the J end lost 6 bases, and 14 bases lay between the germline ends. The CDR3 is 14 residues long. Germline loops: CDR1 GTSNPN, CDR2 SVGIG (reference sequence). CDR3 bases: TGTGCCTGGAGTGTCCACGGGGGGAGAGATGGCTACACCTTC. It specifies CAWSVHGGRDGYTF.

This clone was seen a few times. The genes are TRBV2 and TRBJ1-5, with D unclear. The CDR3 sequence is 15 residues long. The germline gives CDR1 SNHLY, CDR2 FYNNEI. With 3 bases removed from V and 7 bases from J, the gap between germline ends came to 16 bases. The DNA of the CDR3 is TGTGCCAGCAGTGAGGTTGTTCGGGGAGTACAGCCCCAGCATTTT. As protein: CASSEVVRGVQPQHF.

This clone appeared a single time. DNA for the CDR3: TGCGCCAGCAGCTTGGGGGGTTCCGGTGAAAAACTGTTTTTT. It translates to CASSLGGSGEKLFF. The V gene is TRBV5-1, the J gene TRBJ1-4; D gene unclear. Between the trimmed V and J ends, which lost 0 bases and 7 bases, there was a span of 10 bases. This CDR3 has 14 amino acids. CDR1 and CDR2 from the germline V gene are SGHRS and YFSETQ.

The genes are TRBV11-2 and TRBJ2-5; possibly TRBD1 for D (6 bases). V lost 4 bases and J 7 bases, leaving 10 bases between the germline ends. The CDR3 has 12 amino acids. Germline V gene data show CDR1 as SGHAT and CDR2 as FQNNGV. The CDR3 reads CASSSGVGTQYF. The CDR3 DNA is TGTGCCAGCAGCTCAGGGGTTGGGACCCAGTACTTC.

V gene TRBV5-1 combines with J gene TRBJ2-1; D is ambiguous. V dropped 3 bases and J dropped 5 bases, with 9 bases sitting between them. The CDR3 runs 13 residues. Germline V lookup: CDR1 SGHRS, CDR2 YFSETQ. CDR3 sequence: CASSSAKNNEQFF. In DNA form, the CDR3 reads TGCGCCAGCAGCTCGGCCAAGAACAATGAGCAGTTCTTC.

The chain recombines TRBV7-2 with TRBJ2-4; D perhaps matches TRBD1 (5 bases). The CDR3 consists of 15 residues. V lost 1 base to trimming and J lost 10 bases, with 17 bases between them. CDR1 SGHTA and CDR2 FQGNSA come from the germline V gene. The CDR3 region is CASSLVMAQGAIQYF. CDR3 DNA sequence: TGTGCCAGCAGCTTAGTCATGGCCCAAGGGGCTATTCAGTACTTC.

The chain links TRBV5-6 to TRBJ1-2; 7 nucleotides agree with TRBD1. Per the germline V gene, CDR1 is SGHDT and CDR2 is YYEEEE. V dropped 2 bases and J dropped 9; count of bases not matched to a gene: 7. The CDR3 extends over 13 amino acids. CDR3 amino acids: CASSFTGDESYTF. CDR3 nucleotide sequence: TGTGCCAGCAGCTTCACAGGGGATGAGAGCTACACCTTC.

As DNA, the CDR3 is TGCGCCAGCAGCTTGGAAGGTCTAGGCAGCACAGATACGCAGTATTTT. Encoded protein: CASSLEGLGSTDTQYF. The chain links TRBV5-1 to TRBJ2-3; no definite D call. Trimming shortened V by 0 bases and J by 0 bases, and 11 bases separated the two germline ends. Germline CDR1 reads SGHRS; CDR2 reads YFSETQ. CDR3 length: 16 amino acids.

The chain combines TRBV15 with TRBJ2-7; D is ambiguous. Germline-derived CDR1 and CDR2 are LNHNV and YYDKDF (reference sequence). This CDR3 has 15 amino acids. V gave up 0 bases and J gave up 1 base, with 10 bases separating them. The CDR3 loop is CATSRDPGLSYEQYF. CDR3 nucleotide sequence: TGTGCCACCAGCAGAGATCCTGGGCTTTCCTACGAGCAGTACTTC.

The chain recombines TRBV7-9 with TRBJ2-7, with D maybe TRBD1 (6 bases). CDR1 and CDR2 from the germline V gene are SEHNR and FQNEAQ (reference sequence). Trimming removed 3 bases from V and 0 bases from J, with 9 bases in between. This CDR3 is 14 amino acids long. CDR3: CASSLYRDSYEQYF. CDR3 nucleotides: TGTGCCAGCAGCTTGTACAGGGACTCCTACGAGCAGTACTTC.

This clone is deemed medium-sized (0.01 to 0.1%). The chain joins TRBV6-5 to TRBJ1-5; 9 bases align to TRBD1. Looked up from germline, CDR1 is MNHEY and CDR2 is SVGAGI. The V and J ends lost 6 bases and 5 bases, in that order; junction bases with no gene match: 5. The CDR3 loop spans 14 amino acids. DNA of the CDR3: TGTGCCAGCAGCAGGGGACAGGGACATCAGCCCCAGCATTTT. Amino acids: CASSRGQGHQPQHF.

The chain couples TRBV9 to TRBJ2-2; 7 bases match TRBD2. The CDR3 spans 14 residues. The junction had 7 bases not matched to a gene; V was cut back by 5 bases and J by 6 bases. Germline V lookup: CDR1 SGDLS, CDR2 YYNGEE. The CDR3 region is CASRDSGRAGELFF. CDR3 DNA: TGTGCCAGCAGAGATAGCGGGCGTGCCGGGGAGCTGTTTTTT.

This chain connects TRBV5-6 to TRBJ2-3; no clear D gene. Trimming took off 0 bases at V and 0 bases at J, with 5 bases between the two ends. Per germline, CDR1 SGHDT and CDR2 YYEEEE. The CDR3 sequence is 14 residues long. CDR3 DNA sequence: TGTGCCAGCAGCTTGGTCTTTAGCACAGATACGCAGTATTTT. This codes for CASSLVFSTDTQYF.

The rearrangement uses TRBV15 and TRBJ2-3; D tentatively fits TRBD1 or TRBD2 (5 bases each). CDR3 size: 15 residues. Germline CDR1 and CDR2: LNHNV and YYDKDF (reference sequence). Trimming took off 6 bases at V and 0 bases at J, with 13 bases between the two ends. This chain's CDR3 is CATSPNRDSTDTQYF. CDR3 DNA: TGTGCCACCAGTCCAAACCGGGACAGCACAGATACGCAGTATTTT.

The chain joins TRBV30 to TRBJ2-1; D is tentatively TRBD1 or TRBD2 (6 bases each). The germline V gene encodes CDR1 GTSNPN and CDR2 SVGIG (reference sequence). The CDR3 has 15 residues. The V end was cut by 4 bases, the J end by 2 bases, with 15 bases between. The CDR3 region has the DNA TGTGCCTGGAACCGTTGGAGGGGGGCCTACAATGAGCAGTTCTTC. It is translated as CAWNRWRGAYNEQFF. Variable domain in full (rest from reference TRBV30 and TRBJ2-1): SQTIHQWPATLVQPVGSPLSLECTVEGTSNPNLYWYRQAAGRGLQLLFYSVGIGQISSEVPQNLSASRPQDRQFILSSKKLLLSDSGFYLCAWNRWRGAYNEQFFGPGTRLTVL.

The rearrangement joins TRBV6-5 to TRBJ1-5; a possible D gene is TRBD1 (5 bases). Germline loops: CDR1 MNHEY, CDR2 SVGAGI. Deletions cut 0 bases from V and 5 bases from J, with 11 bases between. The CDR3 length is 15 residues. CDR3 bases: TGTGCCAGCAGTTACTCTTTTTTAGGGGATCAGCCCCAGCATTTT. Amino acid sequence: CASSYSFLGDQPQHF.

This chain links TRBV6-1 with TRBJ1-4, with D uncertain. This CDR3 is 15 amino acids long. V lost 2 bases and J lost 0, with 7 bases in between. Germline-derived CDR1 and CDR2 are MNHNS and SASEGT. The CDR3 coding sequence is TGTGCCAGCAGTGAACGGCGTGCAACTAATGAAAAACTGTTTTTT. Amino acid sequence: CASSERRATNEKLFF.

This chain connects TRBV27 to TRBJ1-1, with D possibly matching TRBD1 (5 bases). V was cut by 7 bases and J by 1 base, with 19 bases left in between. This CDR3 is 16 amino acids long. Germline assignment: CDR1 MNHEY and CDR2 SMNVEV (reference sequence). CDR3 nucleotide sequence: TGTGCCAGCATCTCCCTATCAGGGAGGACGAACACTGAAGCTTTCTTT. Translation: CASISLSGRTNTEAFF.

This chain connects TRBV10-2 to TRBJ1-1; weak D call: TRBD1 (6 bases). Germline CDR1 and CDR2: WSHSY and SAAADI. The CDR3 covers 13 residues. V shed 7 bases and J shed 6 bases, with 15 bases lying between them. This chain's CDR3 is CASMRGVGSEAFF. CDR3 sequence (DNA): TGCGCCAGCATGAGGGGGGTGGGGTCTGAAGCTTTCTTT.

The chain couples TRBV11-2 to TRBJ2-7; 16 positions agree with TRBD2. The CDR3 covers 19 residues. With 0 bases clipped from V and 2 bases from J, the junction kept 7 bases outside the gene matches. Germline V CDR1 and CDR2: SGHAT, FQNNGV. Here the CDR3 DNA reads TGTGCCAGCAGCTTAGACCCGGGACTAGCGGGAGGGCCCCCCTACGAGCAGTACTTC. As protein: CASSLDPGLAGGPPYEQYF.

The chain recombines TRBV7-6 with TRBJ2-7; TRBD2 matches at 7 bases. The germline CDR1 and CDR2 sequences are SGHVS and FNYEAQ. The junction had 8 bases not matched to a gene; V was cut back by 6 bases and J by 0 bases. The CDR3 length is 15 residues. CDR3 protein: CASSSSGVSSYEQYF. The CDR3 DNA reads as TGTGCCAGCAGTTCCAGCGGGGTTAGCTCCTACGAGCAGTACTTC. The entire variable domain, with the rest obtained from reference TRBV7-6 and TRBJ2-7, is as follows: GAGVSQSPRYKVTKRGQDVALRCDPISGHVSLYWYRQALGQGPEFLTYFNYEAQQDKSGLPNDRFSAERPEGSISTLTIQRTEQRDSAMYRCASSSSGVSSYEQYFGPGTRLTVT.

The rearrangement links TRBV28 to TRBJ1-5; no reliable D call. Germline loops: CDR1 MDHEN, CDR2 SYDVKM. The CDR3 totals 16 residues. V gave up 2 bases and J gave up 2 bases, with 13 bases separating them. CDR3 region: CASSLGRGFRNQPQHF. In DNA form, the CDR3 reads TGTGCCAGCAGTTTAGGTAGAGGGTTCCGCAATCAGCCCCAGCATTTT. Filled out from reference TRBV28 and TRBJ1-5, the complete variable domain reads DVKVTQSSRYLVKRTGEKVFLECVQDMDHENMFWYRQDPGLGLRLIYFSYDVKMKEKGDIPEGYSVSREKKERFSLILESASTNQTSMYLCASSLGRGFRNQPQHFGDGTRLSIL.

J is TRBJ1-5 and V is TRBV6-5, with 7 bases aligning to TRBD1. There are 15 residues in the CDR3. Trimming at V came to 4 bases and at J to 6 bases, leaving 9 bases not matched to a gene. Germline CDR1 reads MNHEY; CDR2 reads SVGAGI. The CDR3 is CASSSVRGRGQPQHF. The CDR3 bases are TGTGCCAGCAGTTCCGTTAGGGGGCGAGGTCAGCCCCAGCATTTT.

This clone has just one count. CDR3 loop: CASSLGRTYEQYF. The CDR3 DNA follows: TGTGCCAGCAGCCTCGGACGAACCTACGAGCAGTACTTC. V gene TRBV6-5 combines with J gene TRBJ2-7, with unresolved D. Germline CDR1 is MNHEY and CDR2 is SVGAGI. This CDR3 has 13 amino acids. V was cut by 6 bases and J by 2 bases, with 11 bases left in between.

The rearrangement joins TRBV5-1 to TRBJ2-3; D unclear. The CDR3 contains 15 residues. The germline CDR1 and CDR2 sequences are SGHRS and YFSETQ. V lost 3 bases, J lost 1 base, and 12 bases lay in between. In nucleotides, the CDR3 is TGCGCCAGCAGCTCCTCATCTAGTGGCACAGATACGCAGTATTTT. Residues: CASSSSSSGTDTQYF.

V is TRBV7-2 and J is TRBJ2-7; D could derive from TRBD1 or TRBD2 (5 bases each). CDR1 SGHTA and CDR2 FQGNSA come from the germline V gene. The CDR3 is made up of 15 amino acids. The V gene lost 1 base and the J gene lost 0 bases, with 10 bases spanning the gap. The CDR3 coding sequence is TGTGCCAGCAGCTTAGTGTGGGACGCCTCCTACGAGCAGTACTTC. Protein sequence: CASSLVWDASYEQYF.

The CDR3 protein is CASSLAARDDTQYF. The CDR3 coding sequence is TGTGCCAGCAGCTTAGCGGCAAGGGATGATACGCAGTATTTT. This chain uses TRBV7-2 with TRBJ2-3; D is unclear. V was cut by 0 bases and J by 6 bases, with 10 bases left in between. This CDR3 is 14 amino acids long. Germline CDR1 SGHTA, CDR2 FQGNSA.

V gene TRBV5-1 combines with J gene TRBJ2-5; TRBD1 is a possible D gene (6 bases). This CDR3 has 13 residues. Germline values: CDR1 SGHRS, CDR2 YFSETQ. With 1 base removed from V and 3 bases from J, the gap between germline ends came to 7 bases. The CDR3 DNA reads TGCGCCAGCAGCTTGTCAGGGGAAGAGACCCAGTACTTC. Translation: CASSLSGEETQYF.

This chain joins TRBV4-3 and TRBJ1-1; 11 bases agree with TRBD1. The junction had 3 bases not matched to a gene; V was cut back by 7 bases and J by 5 bases. The CDR3 spans 13 residues. Germline CDR1 and CDR2: LGHNA and YSLEER. CDR3 coding DNA: TGCGCCAGCAAGGACAGGGGGCGGACTGAAGCTTTCTTT. It yields the protein CASKDRGRTEAFF.